The 16 T cell receptor beta chains reported below all come from one sample, sequenced in a study of blood T cells in healthy people across ages. The second PCR ran 7 to 11 cycles with a sample-barcoded 5' primer and J-beta primers. MiXCR was run by TCRdb on the 5' RACE reads, yielding one entry per CDR3 protein. The sample has fewer than 800,000 distinct CDR3 sequences; 32% are singletons. Sample: blood. The receptors come from a woman of 80 years or more in good health.

In its sample, this clonotype was seen many times. This chain joins TRBV6-1 and TRBJ2-1; 9 nucleotides match TRBD1. In germline, CDR1 is MNHNS, CDR2 SASEGT. The CDR3 runs to 17 residues. Trimming cost V 7 bases and J 1 base; bases outside gene matches: 11. The CDR3 region is CASKGRDRVRSYNEQFF. The CDR3 DNA reads TGTGCCAGCAAAGGACGGGACAGGGTACGATCCTACAATGAGCAGTTCTTC.

Details on this clonotype: With a much larger clone just one base away, this may be a read error. V and J are TRBV7-8 and TRBJ2-4, with 9 bases identical to TRBD1. CDR1 is SGHVS and CDR2 is FQNEAQ in the germline V gene. The CDR3 is 15 amino acids. The CDR3 DNA sequence: TGTGCCAGCAGCTTGGGGACAGGGTGGGGGAACATTCGGTACTTC. Protein product: CASSLGTGWGNIRYF.

Of note for this clonotype: Germline is not matched at one junction end, which may reflect a read error. The rearrangement uses TRBV7-2 and TRBJ1-2, with 9 bases aligning to TRBD1. CDR3 length: 14 amino acids. Germline-derived CDR1 and CDR2 are SGHTA and FQGNSA. The chain's CDR3 is CVSSPHYRGPGYTF. CDR3 DNA: TGTGTCAGCAGCCCCCACTACAGGGGGCCTGGCTACACCTTC.

As for this clonotype: A much larger clone lies a single base off, so this may be a read error. J is TRBJ1-3 and V is TRBV7-2, with no clear D. Per the germline V gene, CDR1 is SGHTA and CDR2 is FQGNSA. The CDR3 is made up of 17 amino acids. The CDR3 protein is CAGSLALGQISGNTIYF. The DNA of the CDR3 is TGTGCCGGCAGCTTAGCGTTAGGGCAGATCTCTGGAAACACCATATATTTT.

The gene calls are TRBV12-3 or TRBV12-4 and TRBJ1-6; 7 bases line up with TRBD1. This CDR3 has 16 amino acids. After removal of 5 bases from V and 9 bases from J, the junction contained 13 bases not matched to a gene. The CDR3 sequence: CASSRQGRGVGSPLHF. The CDR3 DNA follows: TGTGCCAGCAGTAGACAGGGAAGGGGTGTCGGTTCACCCCTCCACTTT.

The sample holds many counts of this clonotype. This chain connects TRBV7-2 to TRBJ2-1, with 12 positions matching TRBD2. Per germline, CDR1 SGHTA and CDR2 FQGNSA. V was pared by 0 bases and J by 4 bases, with 7 bases of the junction left unmatched. This CDR3 is built from 18 residues. The CDR3 region is CASSLALSSGGDYNEQFF. The CDR3 DNA reads as TGTGCCAGCAGCTTAGCGTTGTCTAGCGGGGGGGATTACAATGAGCAGTTCTTC.

This clonotype was counted at least ten times. CDR3 in amino acids: CASNSQGLGNEQFF. CDR3 coding DNA: TGTGCCAGCAATTCACAGGGGCTAGGGAATGAGCAGTTCTTC. The chain is built from TRBV9 and TRBJ2-1; the match to TRBD1 covers 7 bases. The V and J ends lost 6 bases and 7 bases, in that order; junction bases with no gene match: 10. The V gene's germline CDR1 is SGDLS and CDR2 YYNGEE. The CDR3 consists of 14 residues.

This sequence joins TRBV11-2 and TRBJ2-5, with 8 bases matching TRBD1. The ends lost 3 bases at V and 5 bases at J; junction bases unmatched: 5. Germline values: CDR1 SGHAT, CDR2 FQNNGV. The CDR3 loop spans 14 amino acids. For the CDR3, the DNA is TGTGCCAGCAGCTTGGACAGGGAACAGGAGACCCAGTACTTC. It translates to CASSLDREQETQYF.

This clonotype was counted a few times. The V call is TRBV7-8, the J call TRBJ1-1; 9 nucleotides line up with TRBD1. Per germline, CDR1 SGHVS and CDR2 FQNEAQ. CDR3 length equals 17 residues. With V trimmed by 5 bases and J by 3 bases, 13 bases remained unmatched. Written as DNA, the CDR3 is TGTGCCAGCAGCAGGAGGGGACCACAGGGGGCATACACTGAAGCTTTCTTT. Translated, it gives CASSRRGPQGAYTEAFF.

The V call is TRBV4-2, the J call TRBJ2-7; 8 bases fit TRBD2. Trimming removed 4 bases from V and 10 bases from J; junction bases left unmatched: 18. Germline assignment: CDR1 LGHNA and CDR2 YNFKEQ. This CDR3 comprises 16 residues. The CDR3 loop reads CASSPRPGTRGGAQYF. The CDR3 region has the DNA TGTGCCAGCAGCCCGAGACCCGGGACTCGGGGGGGGGCCCAGTACTTC.

Details on this clonotype: Since a much larger clone is just one base distant, this may be a read error. The CDR3 does not end in the conserved phenylalanine or tryptophan, so this is likely a read error. The chain links TRBV15 to TRBJ2-5, with D perhaps TRBD1 or TRBD2 (5 bases each). The V end was cut by 3 bases, the J end by 5 bases, with 16 bases between. The CDR3 covers 15 residues. Germline CDR1 reads LNHNV; CDR2 reads YYDKDF (reference sequence). The CDR3 sequence: CATSREMGPAETQYV. As DNA, the CDR3 is TGTGCCACCAGCAGGGAAATGGGACCAGCTGAGACCCAGTACGTC.

The sample holds a few counts of this clonotype. This chain joins TRBV7-6 and TRBJ1-5, with D uncertain. The ends were cut back, 4 bases at V and 5 bases at J, with 9 bases in the middle. CDR1 is SGHVS and CDR2 is FNYEAQ in the germline V gene. The CDR3 totals 13 residues. This CDR3 is CASSSRPDQPQHF. In nucleotides, the CDR3 is TGTGCCAGCAGCTCCCGCCCCGATCAGCCCCAGCATTTT.

Note on this clonotype: This may be a read error, as it is one base from a much larger clone. J is TRBJ2-7 and V is TRBV20-1; D may correspond to TRBD1 or TRBD2 (5 bases each). The CDR3 spans 16 residues. V lost 5 bases to trimming and J lost 1 base, with 21 bases between them. CDR1 is DFQATT, CDR2 SNEGSKA, per germline (reference sequence). CDR3 sequence (DNA): TGCAGTGCTGGAGCCCCATCCGGGACGTTTTCCTACGAGCAGTACTTC. Its translation: CSAGAPSGTFSYEQYF.

This clonotype was seen at least ten times. The V call is TRBV20-1, the J call TRBJ2-3; D tentatively fits TRBD1 or TRBD2 (5 bases each). CDR1 and CDR2 from the germline V gene are DFQATT and SNEGSKA (reference sequence). Trimming removed 6 bases from V and 2 bases from J, with 18 bases in between. The CDR3 covers 15 residues. As DNA, the CDR3 is TGCAGTGCAATTAACCGGGACGGCCTCACAGATACGCAGTATTTT. Its translation: CSAINRDGLTDTQYF.

This clonotype has more than one count but fewer than ten. Just one base apart from a much larger clone, this may be a read error. The chain's CDR3 is CSAASGGQETQFF. In DNA form, the CDR3 reads TGCAGTGCCGCTAGCGGGGGCCAAGAGACCCAGTTCTTC. The rearrangement uses TRBV20-1 and TRBJ2-5; 10 nucleotides line up with TRBD2. TRBJ2-1 explains the end of the DNA better; the J call may be wrong. Germline CDR1 DFQATT, CDR2 SNEGSKA (reference sequence). The CDR3 contains 13 residues.

This clonotype was counted ten times or more. The chain is built from TRBV5-1 and TRBJ2-7, with a tentative D call TRBD1 (6 bases). Germline V gives CDR1 SGHRS, CDR2 YFSETQ. V was cut by 4 bases and J by 2 bases, with 13 bases left in between. CDR3 size: 14 residues. Here the CDR3 reads CASSETGLTYEQYF. CDR3 in DNA: TGCGCCAGCAGCGAGACAGGTCTAACCTACGAGCAGTACTTC.